The 28 T cell receptor beta chains presented below share a single source sample, sequenced in a study of OX40 agonist ivuxolimab in advanced cancers. TCRdb's table, derived via immunoSEQ multiplex PCR, lists solely in-frame clones and lacks some. The sample shows roughly 27,000 clones, 85% to 90% of them seen only once. Sequenced material: CD4+ or CD8+ T cells sorted from blood, taken in a trial of the OX40 agonist ivuxolimab. These receptors were collected from an adult with an advanced solid tumor such as melanoma, head and neck, liver or kidney cancer.

J is TRBJ1-5 and V is TRBV10-2, with 7 bases aligning to TRBD1. This CDR3 region has 14 residues. Losses at the gene ends were 8 bases for V and 0 bases for J; bases not matched to a gene: 4. Germline CDR1 reads WSHSY; CDR2 reads SAAADI. This chain's CDR3 is CASGGQFSNQPQHF. DNA of the CDR3: TGCGCCAGCGGGGGACAGTTTAGCAATCAGCCCCAGCATTTT.

This clone showed up just a few times. The identical CDR3 is also encoded by other nucleotide sequences in the sample. The chain has TRBV6-1 and TRBJ2-7, with TRBD1 matching over 10 bases. The germline CDR1 and CDR2 sequences are MNHNS and SASEGT. The CDR3 runs to 13 residues. Trimming removed 4 bases from V and 4 bases from J; junction bases left unmatched: 1. CDR3 bases: TGTGCCAGCAGTGGGACAGGGGGTTACGAGCAGTACTTC. It codes for CASSGTGGYEQYF.

This chain connects TRBV5-4 to TRBJ1-4, with 7 bases that match TRBD1. Germline CDR1 is SGHNT and CDR2 is YYREEE (reference sequence). The V gene end was trimmed by 3 bases and the J gene end by 8 bases; junction bases not matched to a gene: 7. CDR3 length: 14 residues. The CDR3: CASSSGQDGEKLFF. As DNA, the CDR3 is TGTGCCAGCAGCTCCGGACAGGACGGAGAAAAACTGTTTTTT.

This clone was detected only a few times. The CDR3 nucleotides read TGTGCCAGCAGGAGGCTTGGCTCCATGAACACTGAAGCTTTCTTT. Encoded protein: CASRRLGSMNTEAFF. This rearrangement joins TRBV2 to TRBJ1-1; D ambiguous. CDR3 length equals 15 residues. The ends were cut back, 6 bases at V and 0 bases at J, with 14 bases in the middle. CDR1 is SNHLY, CDR2 FYNNEI, per germline.

The chain recombines TRBV11-3 with TRBJ2-3, with 12 bases that match TRBD2. V was clipped by 5 bases and J by 6 bases; unmatched bases: 9. From germline, CDR1 is SGHNT and CDR2 YENEEA. CDR3 length: 16 amino acids. The CDR3 DNA is TGTGCCAGCAGCCAGGACACCGGGACTAGCGGGGATACGCAGTATTTT. It encodes CASSQDTGTSGDTQYF.

CDR3: CASSSYPTGGGLDTEAFF. DNA for the CDR3: TGTGCCAGCAGCTCATATCCCACAGGGGGCGGACTGGACACTGAAGCTTTCTTT. The chain has TRBV7-3 and TRBJ1-1; 9 bases are a match to TRBD1. There are 18 residues in the CDR3. Looked up from germline, CDR1 is SGHTA and CDR2 is FQGTGA. The J segment lost 3 bases and the V segment lost 4 bases, leaving 15 bases of the junction unmatched.

The V gene is TRBV18, the J gene TRBJ1-1; TRBD1 matches 8 bases. Germline V gene data show CDR1 as KGHSH and CDR2 as LQKENI. With 2 bases clipped from V and 0 bases from J, the junction kept 2 bases outside the gene matches. CDR3 length: 15 amino acids. The CDR3 loop reads CASSPRTGMNTEAFF. In DNA form, the CDR3 reads TGTGCCAGCTCACCAAGGACAGGGATGAACACTGAAGCTTTCTTT.

The chain recombines TRBV27 with TRBJ2-5; 9 nucleotides line up with TRBD1. The CDR3 is made up of 16 amino acids. CDR1 MNHEY and CDR2 SMNVEV come from the germline V gene (reference sequence). With V trimmed by 2 bases and J by 5 bases, 9 bases remained unmatched. In DNA form, the CDR3 reads TGTGCCAGCAGTTTAGAACAGGGGGCTGGATGGGAGACCCAGTACTTC. Its protein product is CASSLEQGAGWETQYF.

This chain connects TRBV9 to TRBJ1-2; weak D call: TRBD1 (5 bases). V was cut by 2 bases and J by 4 bases, with 6 bases left in between. The CDR3 runs 12 residues. Germline CDR1 is SGDLS and CDR2 is YYNGEE. The CDR3 spells CASSVQGYGYTF. CDR3 nucleotides: TGTGCCAGCAGCGTCCAGGGCTATGGCTACACCTTC.

V and J are TRBV18 and TRBJ2-3, with 8 bases lining up with TRBD1. CDR3 length: 15 amino acids. Germline CDR1 KGHSH, CDR2 LQKENI. V lost 0 bases to trimming and J lost 4 bases; unmatched junction nucleotides: 3. The chain's CDR3 is CASSPPSGGADTQYF. CDR3 sequence (DNA): TGTGCCAGCTCACCACCTTCAGGGGGCGCAGATACGCAGTATTTT. The complete variable domain, with remaining parts taken from reference TRBV18 and TRBJ2-3, reads NAGVMQNPRHLVRRRGQEARLRCSPMKGHSHVYWYRQLPEEGLKFMVYLQKENIIDESGMPKERFSAEFPKEGPSILRIQQVVRGDSAAYFCASSPPSGGADTQYFGPGTRLTVL.

The chain combines TRBV1 with TRBJ1-5. TRBV1 is a pseudogene. The CDR3 has 20 residues. CDR3 nucleotide sequence: TGCACCAGCAGCCAAGATCGTTCCGGGTTACATACGCAATCGTTGCGGCCCCAGCATTTT. This codes for CTSSQDRSGLHTQSLRPQHF.

The V and J genes are TRBV4-1 and TRBJ2-7, with D perhaps given as TRBD1 or TRBD2 (5 bases each). Deletions cut 1 base from V and 3 bases from J, with 16 bases between. Germline V gives CDR1 MGHRA, CDR2 YSYEKL. CDR3 length equals 16 residues. For the CDR3, the DNA is TGCGCCAGCAGCCAAGGGGGGTTCGGGGTTGTCTACGAGCAGTACTTC. Translating gives CASSQGGFGVVYEQYF.

V usage is TRBV6-1 and J usage is TRBJ2-2; no clear D gene. The V end lost 3 bases, the J end lost 4 bases, and 12 bases lay between the germline ends. In germline, CDR1 is MNHNS, CDR2 SASEGT. CDR3 length: 15 amino acids. The CDR3 protein is CASSEPAIVTGELFF. DNA for the CDR3: TGTGCCAGCAGTGAGCCAGCGATAGTCACCGGGGAGCTGTTTTTT.

The genes are TRBV7-9 and TRBJ2-7; 8 nucleotides agree with TRBD1. The trim removed 1 base at V and 2 bases at J, leaving 1 base unmatched. The CDR3 length is 14 residues. The V gene's germline CDR1 is SEHNR and CDR2 FQNEAQ (reference sequence). CDR3 DNA sequence: TGTGCCAGCAGCTTAGAGGGACAGGCCTACGAGCAGTACTTC. Protein: CASSLEGQAYEQYF. The full variable domain, completed using reference TRBV7-9 and TRBJ2-7, is DTGVSQNPRHKITKRGQNVTFRCDPISEHNRLYWYRQTLGQGPEFLTYFQNEAQLEKSRLLSDRFSAERPKGSFSTLEIQRTEQGDSAMYLCASSLEGQAYEQYFGPGTRLTVT.

The rearrangement links TRBV18 to TRBJ1-2; tentatively, D is TRBD1 (5 bases). V was shortened by 3 bases and J by 6 bases, with 11 bases between the two germline ends. The CDR3 sequence is 13 residues long. The germline gives CDR1 KGHSH, CDR2 LQKENI. CDR3 bases: TGTGCCAGCTCACCGCGCAGGGTGGATGGCTACACCTTC. Its protein product is CASSPRRVDGYTF.

The V and J genes are TRBV9 and TRBJ2-5; D might be TRBD2 (7 bases). CDR3 length: 13 residues. The germline V and J ends were trimmed by 3 bases and 5 bases, with 11 bases remaining between them. The germline V gene has CDR1 SGDLS and CDR2 YYNGEE. The CDR3 spells CASSAGGPETQYF. The CDR3, as DNA: TGTGCCAGCAGCGCCGGGGGGCCGGAGACCCAGTACTTC.

V gene TRBV5-4 combines with J gene TRBJ1-2, with D possibly being TRBD1 (6 bases). Trimming removed 1 base at V and 3 bases at J, with 10 bases between. The CDR3 loop spans 14 amino acids. Germline V gene lookup returns CDR1 SGHNT and CDR2 YYREEE (reference sequence). The CDR3 nucleotides are TGTGCCAGCAGCTTGTGGTCAGGGGACTATGGCTACACCTTC. The encoded protein is CASSLWSGDYGYTF.

The CDR3 loop reads CASSQVTGLSYEQYF. The CDR3 bases are TGTGCCAGCAGCCAAGTTACAGGGCTTTCCTACGAGCAGTACTTC. The rearrangement uses TRBV14 and TRBJ2-7; tentatively, D is TRBD1 (6 bases). CDR3 length: 15 residues. Germline V CDR1 and CDR2: SGHDN, FVKESK. V lost 1 base to trimming and J lost 1 base, with 11 bases between them.

The chain has TRBV6-6 and TRBJ1-1; D is unclear. Germline values: CDR1 MNHNY, CDR2 SVGAGI (reference sequence). V dropped 6 bases and J dropped 5 bases, with 19 bases sitting between them. The CDR3 runs 15 residues. CDR3 region: CASRQPRAPRTEAFF. CDR3 sequence (DNA): TGTGCCAGCAGACAACCTCGGGCCCCGCGGACTGAAGCTTTCTTT.

This clone was detected only once. The chain uses TRBV7-9 and TRBJ2-7; D is perhaps TRBD1 or TRBD2 (5 bases each). Per the germline V gene, CDR1 is SEHNR and CDR2 is FQNEAQ (reference sequence). Trimming stripped 1 base from V and 0 bases from J, with 10 bases between. The CDR3 spans 15 residues. Here the CDR3 DNA reads TGTGCCAGCAGCTTAGGGCCGGGACCCTCCTACGAGCAGTACTTC. Its protein is CASSLGPGPSYEQYF.

This rearrangement joins TRBV4-3 to TRBJ2-3; TRBD2 matches 9 bases. CDR3 length: 16 residues. CDR1 and CDR2 (germline): LGHNA, YSLEER. The trim removed 3 bases at V and 0 bases at J, leaving 4 bases unmatched. CDR3 loop: CASSHVLAGSTDTQYF. In DNA, the CDR3 is TGCGCCAGCAGCCATGTGCTAGCGGGGAGCACAGATACGCAGTATTTT.

CDR3 sequence (DNA): TGTGCCAGCAGCTTTGGACAGTACCAAGAGACCCAGTACTTC. This codes for CASSFGQYQETQYF. The chain is built from TRBV13 and TRBJ2-5, with a possible D match to TRBD1 (6 bases). The V gene lost 3 bases and the J gene lost 0 bases, with 8 bases spanning the gap. From germline, CDR1 is PRHDT and CDR2 FYEKMQ (reference sequence). The CDR3 loop spans 14 amino acids.

The chain couples TRBV7-9 to TRBJ2-1; 7 bases match TRBD1. Germline V gives CDR1 SEHNR, CDR2 FQNEAQ (reference sequence). The CDR3 consists of 13 residues. The V and J ends lost 3 bases and 9 bases, in that order; junction bases with no gene match: 5. CDR3 sequence reads: CASSLTTGSEQFF. The CDR3 DNA follows: TGTGCCAGCAGCTTGACGACAGGGAGTGAGCAGTTCTTC.

J is TRBJ2-2 and V is TRBV29-1; 7 bases map to TRBD2. The CDR3 runs 14 residues. Germline CDR1 reads SQVTM; CDR2 reads ANQGSEA. V lost 6 bases and J lost 3; bases outside the gene matches: 7. This chain's CDR3 is CSVERGEDTGELFF. The DNA of the CDR3 is TGCAGCGTAGAGCGGGGAGAGGACACCGGGGAGCTGTTTTTT.

The chain links TRBV5-1 to TRBJ2-7, with a weak D call TRBD1 (5 bases). Trimming removed 0 bases at V and 7 bases at J, with 17 bases between. CDR1 and CDR2 (germline): SGHRS, YFSETQ. There are 15 residues in the CDR3. Here the CDR3 reads CASSLGGYGAQEQYF. The CDR3 DNA is TGCGCCAGCAGCTTGGGGGGCTATGGAGCGCAAGAGCAGTACTTC.

V usage is TRBV30 and J usage is TRBJ2-1, with D unclear. The CDR3 length is 13 residues. CDR1 and CDR2 from the germline V gene are GTSNPN and SVGIG (reference sequence). V gave up 0 bases and J gave up 11 bases, with 14 bases separating them. In DNA form, the CDR3 reads TGTGCCTGGAGTGTATCCGACGGCGATAAGCAGTTCTTC. It translates to CAWSVSDGDKQFF.

The chain is built from TRBV4-1 and TRBJ2-7, with TRBD2 matching over 10 bases. The CDR3 has 15 amino acids. Germline-derived CDR1 and CDR2 are MGHRA and YSYEKL. The ends lost 1 base at V and 2 bases at J; junction bases unmatched: 2. CDR3 residues: CASSQASGGAYEQYF. The CDR3 DNA follows: TGCGCCAGCAGCCAAGCTAGCGGGGGTGCCTACGAGCAGTACTTC.

The gene calls are TRBV7-7 and TRBJ1-5; 7 bases map to TRBD1. The V gene's germline CDR1 is SSHAT and CDR2 FNYEAQ (reference sequence). The J segment lost 7 bases and the V segment lost 5 bases, leaving 23 bases of the junction unmatched. The CDR3 contains 19 residues. For the CDR3, the DNA is TGTGCCAGCAGCCCACGAATTTTTCGACAGGGAACGGGCCGGCAGCCCCAGCATTTT. Protein sequence: CASSPRIFRQGTGRQPQHF.